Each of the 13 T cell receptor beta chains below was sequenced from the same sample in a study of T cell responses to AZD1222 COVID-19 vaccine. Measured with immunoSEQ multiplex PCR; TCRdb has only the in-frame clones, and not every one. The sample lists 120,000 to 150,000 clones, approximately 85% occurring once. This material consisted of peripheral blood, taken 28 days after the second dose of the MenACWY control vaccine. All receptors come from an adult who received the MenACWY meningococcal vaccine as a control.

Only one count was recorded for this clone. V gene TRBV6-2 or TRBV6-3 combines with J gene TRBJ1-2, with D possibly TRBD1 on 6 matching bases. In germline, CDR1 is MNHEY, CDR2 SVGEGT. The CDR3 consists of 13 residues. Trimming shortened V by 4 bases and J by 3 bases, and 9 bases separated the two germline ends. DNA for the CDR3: TGTGCCAGCAGTTCAGGGACATACTATGGCTACACCTTC. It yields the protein CASSSGTYYGYTF.

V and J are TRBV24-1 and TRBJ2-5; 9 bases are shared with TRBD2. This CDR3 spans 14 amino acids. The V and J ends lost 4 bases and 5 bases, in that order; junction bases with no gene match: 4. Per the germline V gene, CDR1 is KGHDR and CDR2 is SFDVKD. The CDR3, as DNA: TGTGCCACCAGTGACCATGGACTAGCGGAGACCCAGTACTTC. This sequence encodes CATSDHGLAETQYF.

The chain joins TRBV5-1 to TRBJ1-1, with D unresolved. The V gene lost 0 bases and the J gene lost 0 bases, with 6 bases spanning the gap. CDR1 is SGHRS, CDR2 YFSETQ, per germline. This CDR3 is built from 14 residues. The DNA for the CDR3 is TGCGCCAGCAGCTTGGCTCCGATGAACACTGAAGCTTTCTTT. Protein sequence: CASSLAPMNTEAFF.

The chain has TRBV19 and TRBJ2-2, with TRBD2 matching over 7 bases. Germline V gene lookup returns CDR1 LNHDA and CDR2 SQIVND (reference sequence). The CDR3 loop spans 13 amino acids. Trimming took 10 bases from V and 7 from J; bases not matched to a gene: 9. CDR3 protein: CATREGFVGELFF. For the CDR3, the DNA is TGTGCCACGAGGGAGGGGTTCGTCGGGGAGCTGTTTTTT.

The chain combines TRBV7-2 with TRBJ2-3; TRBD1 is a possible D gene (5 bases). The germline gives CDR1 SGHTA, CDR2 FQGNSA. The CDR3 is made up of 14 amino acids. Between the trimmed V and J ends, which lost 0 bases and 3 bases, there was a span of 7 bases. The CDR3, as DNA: TGTGCCAGCAGCTTAGCCAGGGCGACAGATACGCAGTATTTT. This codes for CASSLARATDTQYF. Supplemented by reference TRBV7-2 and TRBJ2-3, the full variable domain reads GAGVSQSPSNKVTEKGKDVELRCDPISGHTALYWYRQSLGQGLEFLIYFQGNSAPDKSGLPSDRFSAERTGGSVSTLTIQRTQQEDSAVYLCASSLARATDTQYFGPGTRLTVL.

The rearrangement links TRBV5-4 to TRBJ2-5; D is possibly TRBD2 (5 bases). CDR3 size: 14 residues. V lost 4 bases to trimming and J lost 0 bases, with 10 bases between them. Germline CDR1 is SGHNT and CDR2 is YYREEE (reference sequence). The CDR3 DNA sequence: TGTGCCAGCAGCGCGGCTAGCTACCAAGAGACCCAGTACTTC. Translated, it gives CASSAASYQETQYF.

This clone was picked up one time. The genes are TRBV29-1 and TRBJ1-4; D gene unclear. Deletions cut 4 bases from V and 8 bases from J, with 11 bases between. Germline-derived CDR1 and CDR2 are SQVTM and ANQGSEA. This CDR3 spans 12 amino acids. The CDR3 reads CSVADDWEKLFF. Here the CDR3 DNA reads TGCAGCGTTGCGGACGACTGGGAAAAACTGTTTTTT.

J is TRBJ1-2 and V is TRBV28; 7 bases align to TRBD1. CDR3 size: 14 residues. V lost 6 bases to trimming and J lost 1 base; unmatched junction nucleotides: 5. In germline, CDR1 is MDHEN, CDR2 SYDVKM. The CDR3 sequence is CASRPGGGNYGYTF. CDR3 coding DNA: TGTGCCAGCAGACCAGGGGGAGGTAACTATGGCTACACCTTC.

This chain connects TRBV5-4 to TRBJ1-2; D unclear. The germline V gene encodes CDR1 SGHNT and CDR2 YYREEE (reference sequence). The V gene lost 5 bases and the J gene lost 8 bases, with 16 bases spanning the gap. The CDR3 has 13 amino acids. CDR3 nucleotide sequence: TGTGCCAGCAGACAAGTGGGCCAGGAGGGCTACACCTTC. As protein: CASRQVGQEGYTF.

The CDR3 is CASSLTPISEQYF. The CDR3 region has the DNA TGTGCCAGCAGCTTAACCCCTATTAGCGAGCAGTACTTC. The gene calls are TRBV7-3 and TRBJ2-7, with D uncertain. From germline, CDR1 is SGHTA and CDR2 FQGTGA. Between the trimmed V and J ends, which lost 0 bases and 6 bases, there was a span of 9 bases. The CDR3 loop spans 13 amino acids. Complete variable domain (other parts from reference TRBV7-3 and TRBJ2-7): GAGVSQTPSNKVTEKGKYVELRCDPISGHTALYWYRQSLGQGPEFLIYFQGTGAADDSGLPNDRFFAVRPEGSVSTLKIQRTERGDSAVYLCASSLTPISEQYFGPGTRLTVT.

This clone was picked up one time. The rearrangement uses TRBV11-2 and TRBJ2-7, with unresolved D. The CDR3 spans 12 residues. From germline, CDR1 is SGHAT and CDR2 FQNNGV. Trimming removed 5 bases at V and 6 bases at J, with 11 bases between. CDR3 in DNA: TGTGCCAGCAGCCCCGACCGGAGCGAGCAGTACTTC. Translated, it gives CASSPDRSEQYF.

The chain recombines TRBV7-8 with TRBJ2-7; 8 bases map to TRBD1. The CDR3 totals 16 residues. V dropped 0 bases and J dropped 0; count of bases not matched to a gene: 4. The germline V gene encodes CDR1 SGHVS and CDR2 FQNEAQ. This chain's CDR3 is CASSLARTGTSYEQYF. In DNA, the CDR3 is TGTGCCAGCAGCTTAGCAAGGACAGGGACCTCCTACGAGCAGTACTTC. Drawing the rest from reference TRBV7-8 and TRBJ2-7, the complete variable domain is GAGVSQSPRYKVAKRGQDVALRCDPISGHVSLFWYQQALGQGPEFLTYFQNEAQLDKSGLPSDRFFAERPEGSVSTLKIQRTQQEDSAVYLCASSLARTGTSYEQYFGPGTRLTVT.

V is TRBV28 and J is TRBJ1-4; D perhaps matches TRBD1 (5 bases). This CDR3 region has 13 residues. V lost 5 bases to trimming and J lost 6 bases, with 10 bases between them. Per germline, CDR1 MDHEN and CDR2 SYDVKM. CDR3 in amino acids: CASSLGGDEKLFF. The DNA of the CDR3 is TGTGCCAGCAGTCTCGGGGGGGATGAAAAACTGTTTTTT.